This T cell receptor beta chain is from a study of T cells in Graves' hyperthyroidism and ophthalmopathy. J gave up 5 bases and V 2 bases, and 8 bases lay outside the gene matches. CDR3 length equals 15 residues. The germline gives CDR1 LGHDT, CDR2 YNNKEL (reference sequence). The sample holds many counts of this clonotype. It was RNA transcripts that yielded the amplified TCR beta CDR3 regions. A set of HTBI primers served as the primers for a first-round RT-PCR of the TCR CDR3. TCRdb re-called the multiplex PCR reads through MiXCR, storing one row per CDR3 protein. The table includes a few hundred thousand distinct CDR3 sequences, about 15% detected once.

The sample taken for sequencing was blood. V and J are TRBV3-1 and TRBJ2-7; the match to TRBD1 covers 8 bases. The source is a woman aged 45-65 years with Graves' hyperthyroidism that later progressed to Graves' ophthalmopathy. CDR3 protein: CASSQRQGARDEQYF. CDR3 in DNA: TGTGCCAGCAGCCAAAGGCAGGGGGCACGGGACGAGCAGTACTTC.